This T cell receptor (beta chain) was profiled in a study of blood T cell repertoires in COVID-19. On the study more broadly: Some COVID-19 samples were acute and others convalescent; all came from the United States, Italy and Spain. The analysed material was cDNA or gDNA that came from T cells, B-cell-depleted T cells, or PBMCs.

V lost 1 base and J lost 4, with 10 bases in between. This CDR3 contains 14 residues. Germline loops: CDR1 LGHDT, CDR2 YNNKEL (reference sequence). How the authors handled the data: Researchers report that nucleated cell counts were estimated from reference gene primer amplification. The assay was immunoSEQ multiplex PCR, and TCRdb's table has in-frame clones only and misses some. The DNA gave D and trimming, while V, J and clone size come from that table. The data hold about 380,000 clones, with more than 70% observed a single time. This TCR came from a woman between 18 and 29 years old who had recovered from COVID-19. The J gene is TRBJ1-1, the V gene TRBV3-1 (or the pseudogene TRBV3-2), with TRBD1 as a possible D gene (6 bases). What was sequenced was PBMCs or T cells enriched from blood (not recorded which). The CDR3 DNA sequence: TGTGCCAGCAGCCAAGTTGAGGGGGTCACTGAAGCTTTCTTT. This gives the protein CASSQVEGVTEAFF.